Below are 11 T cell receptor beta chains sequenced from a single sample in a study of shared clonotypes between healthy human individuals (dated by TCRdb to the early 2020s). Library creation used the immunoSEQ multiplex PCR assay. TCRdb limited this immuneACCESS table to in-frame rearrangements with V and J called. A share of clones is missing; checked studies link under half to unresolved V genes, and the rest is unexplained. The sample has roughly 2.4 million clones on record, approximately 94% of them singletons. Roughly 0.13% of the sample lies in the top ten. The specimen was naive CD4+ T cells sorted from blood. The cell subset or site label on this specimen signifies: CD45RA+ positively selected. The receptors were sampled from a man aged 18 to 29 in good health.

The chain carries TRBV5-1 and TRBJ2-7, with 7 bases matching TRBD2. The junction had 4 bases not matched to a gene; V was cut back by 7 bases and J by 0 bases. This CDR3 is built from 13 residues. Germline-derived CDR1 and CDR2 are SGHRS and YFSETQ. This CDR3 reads CASGAGPSYEQYF. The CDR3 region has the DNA TGCGCCAGCGGAGCGGGGCCCTCCTACGAGCAGTACTTC.

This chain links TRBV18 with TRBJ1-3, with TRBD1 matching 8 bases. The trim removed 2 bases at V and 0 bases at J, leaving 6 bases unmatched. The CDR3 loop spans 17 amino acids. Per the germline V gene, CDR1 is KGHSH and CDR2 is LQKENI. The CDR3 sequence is CASSPVTGASSGNTIYF. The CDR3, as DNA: TGTGCCAGCTCACCAGTGACAGGGGCGAGCTCTGGAAACACCATATATTTT. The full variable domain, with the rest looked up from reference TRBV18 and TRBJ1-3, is NAGVMQNPRHLVRRRGQEARLRCSPMKGHSHVYWYRQLPEEGLKFMVYLQKENIIDESGMPKERFSAEFPKEGPSILRIQQVVRGDSAAYFCASSPVTGASSGNTIYFGEGSWLTVV.

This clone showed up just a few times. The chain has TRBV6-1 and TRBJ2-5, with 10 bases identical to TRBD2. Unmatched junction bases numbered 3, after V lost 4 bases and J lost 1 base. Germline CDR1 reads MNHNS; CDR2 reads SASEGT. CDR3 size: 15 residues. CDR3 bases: TGTGCCAGCAGTGCACTAGCGGGGATCCAAGAGACCCAGTACTTC. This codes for CASSALAGIQETQYF.

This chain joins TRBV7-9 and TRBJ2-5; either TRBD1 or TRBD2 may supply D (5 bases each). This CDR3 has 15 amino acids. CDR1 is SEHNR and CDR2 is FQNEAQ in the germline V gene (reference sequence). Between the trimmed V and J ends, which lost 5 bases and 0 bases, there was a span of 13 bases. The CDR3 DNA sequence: TGTGCCAGCAGCCCCACCGGGACCTACCAAGAGACCCAGTACTTC. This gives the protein CASSPTGTYQETQYF.

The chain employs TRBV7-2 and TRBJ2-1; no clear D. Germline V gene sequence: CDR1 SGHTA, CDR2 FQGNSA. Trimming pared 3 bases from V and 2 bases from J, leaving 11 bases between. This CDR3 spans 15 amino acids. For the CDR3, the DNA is TGTGCCAGCAGCTTTTACAGCCGGACCTACAATGAGCAGTTCTTC. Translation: CASSFYSRTYNEQFF.

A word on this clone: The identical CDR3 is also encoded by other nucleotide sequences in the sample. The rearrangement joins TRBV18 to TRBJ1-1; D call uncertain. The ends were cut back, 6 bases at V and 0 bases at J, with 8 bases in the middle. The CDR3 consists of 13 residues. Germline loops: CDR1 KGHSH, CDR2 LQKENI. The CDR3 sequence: CASSPDLNTEAFF. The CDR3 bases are TGTGCCAGCTCCCCAGACTTGAACACTGAAGCTTTCTTT.

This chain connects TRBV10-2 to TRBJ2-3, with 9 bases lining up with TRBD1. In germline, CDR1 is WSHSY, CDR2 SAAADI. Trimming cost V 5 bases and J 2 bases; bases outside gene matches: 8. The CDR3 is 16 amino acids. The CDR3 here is CASSSTGTGTTDTQYF. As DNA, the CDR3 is TGCGCCAGCAGTTCGACCGGGACAGGGACCACAGATACGCAGTATTTT.

The DNA for the CDR3 is TGTGCCAGCAACCCGGGACTAGGGGTAAATGAGCAGTTCTTC. Protein product: CASNPGLGVNEQFF. The chain couples TRBV2 to TRBJ2-1; 8 bases match TRBD2. Trimming at V came to 7 bases and at J to 7 bases, leaving 9 bases not matched to a gene. Germline V lookup: CDR1 SNHLY, CDR2 FYNNEI. This CDR3 is 14 amino acids long.

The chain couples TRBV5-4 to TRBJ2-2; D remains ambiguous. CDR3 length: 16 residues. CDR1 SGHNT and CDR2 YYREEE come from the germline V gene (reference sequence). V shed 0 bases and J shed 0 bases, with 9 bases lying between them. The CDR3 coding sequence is TGTGCCAGCAGCTTGGGGGCGGCAACGAACACCGGGGAGCTGTTTTTT. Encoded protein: CASSLGAATNTGELFF.

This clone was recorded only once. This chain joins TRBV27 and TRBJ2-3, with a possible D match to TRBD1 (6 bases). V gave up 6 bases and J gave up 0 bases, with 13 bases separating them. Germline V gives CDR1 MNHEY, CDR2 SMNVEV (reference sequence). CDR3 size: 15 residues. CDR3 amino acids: CASSPGQFSTDTQYF. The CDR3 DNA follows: TGTGCCAGCAGCCCCGGACAGTTTAGCACAGATACGCAGTATTTT.

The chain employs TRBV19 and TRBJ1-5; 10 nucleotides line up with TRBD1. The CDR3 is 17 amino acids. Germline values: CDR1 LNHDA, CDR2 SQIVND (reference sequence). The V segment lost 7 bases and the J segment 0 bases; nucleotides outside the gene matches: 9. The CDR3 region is CASTRTGGGHSNQPQHF. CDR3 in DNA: TGTGCCAGTACTCGGACAGGGGGAGGCCATAGCAATCAGCCCCAGCATTTT.